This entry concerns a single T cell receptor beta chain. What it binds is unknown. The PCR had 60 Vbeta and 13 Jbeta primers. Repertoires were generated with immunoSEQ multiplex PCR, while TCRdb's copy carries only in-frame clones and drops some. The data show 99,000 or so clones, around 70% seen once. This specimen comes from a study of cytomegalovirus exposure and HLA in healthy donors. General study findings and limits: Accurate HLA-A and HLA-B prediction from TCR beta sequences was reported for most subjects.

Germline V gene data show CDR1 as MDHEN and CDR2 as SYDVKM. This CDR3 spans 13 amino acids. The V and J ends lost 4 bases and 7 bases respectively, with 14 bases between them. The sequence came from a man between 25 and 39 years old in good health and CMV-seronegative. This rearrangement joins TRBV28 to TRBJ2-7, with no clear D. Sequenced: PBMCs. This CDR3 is CASSSSSPREQYF. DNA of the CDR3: TGTGCCAGCAGTTCTTCCTCACCTCGGGAGCAGTACTTC.